This T cell receptor (beta chain) was recovered during a study of vaccination and CD4 T cells after COVID-19. Study background: Several convalescent patients had mild and one had severe PCR-confirmed SARS-CoV-2 disease.

Sequenced with the Oncomine TCR Beta short-read assay was DNA taken from cultured CD4+ T cells. One entry per CDR3 protein results from TCRdb running MiXCR on the PCR reads. The sample lists over 20,000 distinct CDR3 sequences, about 35% seen once, with 8.6% in the top ten. Note on this clonotype: Its antigen is undetermined.

Time point noted: late sampling 161 to 241 days after vaccination in a few convalescent patients. The treatment was: roughly ten-day PBMC culture with coronavirus spike peptide pools or control peptides (ViraFEST assay). Sample: CD4+ T cells from blood, cultured in vitro, taken about 7 months after SARS-CoV-2 vaccination. This TCR was sampled from a human donor who had recovered from COVID-19.

DNA of the CDR3: TGTGCCAGCAGCAAAGCCCAGGGACAGGCGGAAGAGACCCAGTACTTC. Translated: CASSKAQGQAEETQYF. The chain couples TRBV21-1 to TRBJ2-5; the DNA was not compared with TRBD1, the D call given in the table. TRBV21-1 is listed as a pseudogene. The length of the CDR3 is 16 residues.